Detailed here is one TCR beta chain. Its cognate antigen is unknown. These data originate in a study of radiotherapy plus CTLA-4 blockade in lung cancer. Turning to the study itself: Objective response rate was more than 15%; disease control rate, 25% to 35%.

Libraries were prepared by immunoSEQ multiplex PCR; TCRdb keeps only in-frame clonotypes and omits some of them. The sample consists of 50,000 to 60,000 clones, more than 60% of them appearing once. This CDR3 has 14 amino acids. Per germline, CDR1 SGHVS and CDR2 FQNEAQ. V lost 3 bases to trimming and J lost 4 bases; unmatched junction nucleotides: 2. Whole-study findings and limits: Among reported predictors of response, early blood T cell clone dynamics with interferon-beta performed best. The study found tumor-derived TCR clones expanded in blood after radiotherapy plus ipilimumab.

Ipilimumab-mediated CTLA-4 blockade plus focal radiation was given to patients having chemo-refractory metastatic non-small-cell lung cancer. The sample was peripheral blood, taken from a patient treated with radiotherapy plus ipilimumab. This chain uses TRBV7-8 with TRBJ2-2, with 7 bases that match TRBD1. This receptor was taken from a human donor with non-small cell lung cancer who had a complete response to radiotherapy plus ipilimumab. CDR3 nucleotides: TGTGCCAGCAGCTTTACAGGGGTCACCGGGGAGCTGTTTTTT. Translating it yields CASSFTGVTGELFF.